Below, 29 T cell receptor beta chains from the same sample are listed, as sequenced in a study of cytomegalovirus exposure and HLA in healthy donors. The study ran its PCR with 60 Vbeta and 13 Jbeta primers. Method: immunoSEQ multiplex PCR; TCRdb's copy keeps in-frame clones and lacks some. The sample has 100,000 or so clones; roughly 80% are singletons. What was sequenced was PBMCs. The source is a middle-aged woman in good health and CMV-seropositive.

The CDR3 DNA is TGTGCCAGCAGCCAAGTCTTACAGTACACAGATACGCAGTATTTT. Protein product: CASSQVLQYTDTQYF. The rearrangement uses TRBV14 and TRBJ2-3; D not resolved. The CDR3 has 15 residues. V lost 1 base to trimming and J lost 2 bases, with 10 bases between them. Looked up from germline, CDR1 is SGHDN and CDR2 is FVKESK. The full variable domain, with the rest looked up from reference TRBV14 and TRBJ2-3, is EAGVTQFPSHSVIEKGQTVTLRCDPISGHDNLYWYRRVMGKEIKFLLHFVKESKQDESGMPNNRFLAERTGGTYSTLKVQPAELEDSGVYFCASSQVLQYTDTQYFGPGTRLTVL.

The chain employs TRBV9 and TRBJ1-4; maybe TRBD1 (5 bases). This CDR3 region has 15 residues. The germline V gene has CDR1 SGDLS and CDR2 YYNGEE. Trimming removed 4 bases at V and 4 bases at J, with 14 bases between. The DNA of the CDR3 is TGTGCCAGCAGCCCACGACAGCTAAATAATGAAAAACTGTTTTTT. Amino acid sequence: CASSPRQLNNEKLFF. The full variable domain, with the rest looked up from reference TRBV9 and TRBJ1-4, is DSGVTQTPKHLITATGQRVTLRCSPRSGDLSVYWYQQSLDQGLQFLIQYYNGEERAKGNILERFSAQQFPDLHSELNLSSLELGDSALYFCASSPRQLNNEKLFFGSGTQLSVL.

This clone was picked up one time. The CDR3 spells CARSLETATGDNQPQHF. DNA of the CDR3: TGTGCCAGAAGCTTGGAAACCGCGACAGGGGACAATCAGCCCCAGCATTTT. The genes are TRBV5-3 and TRBJ1-5; 8 nucleotides match TRBD1. TRBV5-3 is noted as an ORF with a role that remains uncertain. The junction had 8 bases not matched to a gene; V was cut back by 0 bases and J by 3 bases. There are 17 residues in the CDR3.

J is TRBJ1-6 and V is TRBV7-3; D gene ambiguous. Germline CDR1 is SGHTA and CDR2 is FQGTGA. This CDR3 has 14 residues. V was shortened by 1 base and J by 7 bases, with 8 bases between the two germline ends. The CDR3 DNA sequence: TGTGCCAGCAGCTTAATAGGAGTGAATTCACCCCTCCACTTT. Protein product: CASSLIGVNSPLHF.

The chain employs TRBV7-8 and TRBJ2-1; 7 nucleotides match TRBD2. Per germline, CDR1 SGHVS and CDR2 FQNEAQ. V lost 5 bases, J lost 6 bases, and 22 bases stayed unmatched. The CDR3 is 19 residues long. The CDR3 sequence: CASSALWASSSGRSNEQFF. CDR3 DNA sequence: TGTGCCAGCAGCGCCCTATGGGCCTCGTCTAGCGGACGCAGCAATGAGCAGTTCTTC.

CDR3 residues: CASSLRGTNSQTQYF. CDR3 nucleotide sequence: TGTGCCAGCAGTTTGCGGGGTACCAATAGCCAGACCCAGTACTTC. V and J are TRBV28 and TRBJ2-5, with D maybe TRBD2 (6 bases). The germline V and J ends were trimmed by 3 bases and 6 bases, with 17 bases remaining between them. This CDR3 contains 15 residues. Germline V gene sequence: CDR1 MDHEN, CDR2 SYDVKM. Full variable domain (outside the CDR3, taken from reference TRBV28 and TRBJ2-5): DVKVTQSSRYLVKRTGEKVFLECVQDMDHENMFWYRQDPGLGLRLIYFSYDVKMKEKGDIPEGYSVSREKKERFSLILESASTNQTSMYLCASSLRGTNSQTQYFGPGTRLLVL.

The gene calls are TRBV6-4 and TRBJ2-3; no firm D call. The germline V gene has CDR1 MRHNA and CDR2 SNTAGT. This CDR3 contains 13 residues. The V and J ends lost 3 bases and 5 bases respectively, with 9 bases between them. The CDR3 region is CASSETFRDTQYF. The CDR3 DNA reads TGTGCCAGCAGTGAAACCTTCAGAGATACGCAGTATTTT.

The chain has TRBV5-1 and TRBJ1-3; 7 bases fit TRBD1. Germline-derived CDR1 and CDR2 are SGHRS and YFSETQ. V was clipped by 2 bases and J by 1 base; unmatched bases: 6. This CDR3 has 16 residues. CDR3 in DNA: TGCGCCAGCAGCTTAATGACAGGGACTTCTGGAAACACCATATATTTT. Translation: CASSLMTGTSGNTIYF.

The chain couples TRBV5-1 to TRBJ2-1; weak D call: TRBD2 (5 bases). Germline V gene sequence: CDR1 SGHRS, CDR2 YFSETQ. Deletions cut 4 bases from V and 4 bases from J, with 18 bases between. This CDR3 has 16 residues. This chain's CDR3 is CASSPARAALYNEQFF. The CDR3 region has the DNA TGCGCCAGCAGCCCGGCCAGAGCGGCCCTATACAATGAGCAGTTCTTC.

This chain connects TRBV2 to TRBJ1-4; no definite D call. Trimming stripped 2 bases from V and 2 bases from J, with 15 bases between. Germline lookup yields CDR1 SNHLY and CDR2 FYNNEI. The CDR3 runs to 17 residues. The CDR3 bases are TGTGCCAGCAGTGAATATCCCCAACAGTTGACTAATGAAAAACTGTTTTTT. Its protein product is CASSEYPQQLTNEKLFF.

In its sample, this clone was seen a few times. The genes are TRBV19 and TRBJ1-2; the match to TRBD1 covers 7 bases. The CDR3 has 14 residues. With V trimmed by 6 bases and J by 8 bases, 12 bases remained unmatched. CDR1 and CDR2 (germline): LNHDA, SQIVND (reference sequence). For the CDR3, the DNA is TGTGCCAGTAGGCCCCGGGACAGCCCGGGAGGCTACACCTTC. Protein: CASRPRDSPGGYTF.

This clone came up once. The chain employs TRBV7-3 and TRBJ2-2; unclear D gene. Trimming removed 4 bases at V and 2 bases at J, with 8 bases between. The CDR3 is 14 residues long. The germline CDR1 and CDR2 sequences are SGHTA and FQGTGA. The CDR3, as DNA: TGTGCCAGCAGCTCGACGGGTAACACCGGGGAGCTGTTTTTT. Amino acids: CASSSTGNTGELFF.

The genes are TRBV6-5 and TRBJ1-2, with 7 nucleotides matching TRBD1. J lost 4 bases, V lost 5 bases, and 4 bases had no gene match. CDR3 size: 13 residues. Looked up from germline, CDR1 is MNHEY and CDR2 is SVGAGI. CDR3 sequence reads: CASSRGTVYGYTF. Here the CDR3 DNA reads TGTGCCAGCAGTCGCGGGACAGTCTATGGCTACACCTTC.

The CDR3 loop is CASSLDRGRGSYNSPLHF. CDR3 coding DNA: TGTGCCAGCAGCTTAGATCGAGGAAGGGGCTCCTATAATTCACCCCTCCACTTT. The chain has TRBV11-2 and TRBJ1-6; TRBD1 might be the D (5 bases). The CDR3 runs 18 residues. V was trimmed by 0 bases and J by 0 bases, leaving 12 bases between them. Germline V gene data show CDR1 as SGHAT and CDR2 as FQNNGV.

The rearrangement joins TRBV5-1 to TRBJ1-1; D possibly corresponds to TRBD1 (6 bases). V was trimmed by 4 bases and J by 6 bases, leaving 22 bases between them. Germline V gene sequence: CDR1 SGHRS, CDR2 YFSETQ. This CDR3 spans 16 amino acids. The CDR3 nucleotides are TGCGCCAGCAGCGGGCAAGCAGGGGACCCCCAACCTGAAGCTTTCTTT. This translates into CASSGQAGDPQPEAFF. Variable domain in full (rest from reference TRBV5-1 and TRBJ1-1): KAGVTQTPRYLIKTRGQQVTLSCSPISGHRSVSWYQQTPGQGLQFLFEYFSETQRNKGNFPGRFSGRQFSNSRSEMNVSTLELGDSALYLCASSGQAGDPQPEAFFGQGTRLTVV.

This clone was seen a few times. The chain links TRBV2 to TRBJ2-7, with TRBD2 matching over 14 bases. The CDR3 runs to 16 residues. Per the germline V gene, CDR1 is SNHLY and CDR2 is FYNNEI. Unmatched junction bases numbered 13, after V lost 6 bases and J lost 9 bases. The chain's CDR3 is CASSGTSGRVGWGQYF. In DNA form, the CDR3 reads TGTGCCAGCAGCGGGACTAGCGGGAGAGTGGGCTGGGGGCAGTACTTC. The variable domain in full, with the rest retrieved from reference TRBV2 and TRBJ2-7, is EPEVTQTPSHQVTQMGQEVILRCVPISNHLYFYWYRQILGQKVEFLVSFYNNEISEKSEIFDDQFSVERPDGSNFTLKIRSTKLEDSAMYFCASSGTSGRVGWGQYFGPGTRLTVT.

This chain links TRBV18 with TRBJ2-1, with TRBD2 matching over 7 bases. In germline, CDR1 is KGHSH, CDR2 LQKENI. This CDR3 is built from 16 residues. V lost 0 bases and J lost 1; bases outside the gene matches: 3. The CDR3: CASSPPGLVSYNEQFF. CDR3 coding DNA: TGTGCCAGCTCACCACCTGGACTAGTGTCCTACAATGAGCAGTTCTTC.

V is TRBV11-2 and J is TRBJ1-4, with D possibly matching TRBD1 (6 bases). Trimming cost V 5 bases and J 6 bases, with 22 bases left between them. Germline V gives CDR1 SGHAT, CDR2 FQNNGV. This CDR3 has 17 residues. This CDR3 reads CASSPLRDTGGDEKLFF. DNA of the CDR3: TGTGCCAGCAGCCCCCTCCGGGACACCGGGGGGGATGAAAAACTGTTTTTT. The whole variable domain, filled in from reference TRBV11-2 and TRBJ1-4, reads EAGVAQSPRYKIIEKRQSVAFWCNPISGHATLYWYQQILGQGPKLLIQFQNNGVVDDSQLPKDRFSAERLKGVDSTLKIQPAKLEDSAVYLCASSPLRDTGGDEKLFFGSGTQLSVL.

The rearrangement uses TRBV5-6 and TRBJ1-3; D may be TRBD1 (6 bases). V was trimmed by 1 base and J by 0 bases, leaving 17 bases between them. Germline V gene lookup returns CDR1 SGHDT and CDR2 YYEEEE. This CDR3 spans 18 amino acids. The CDR3 sequence: CASSLRVFQGSSGNTIYF. For the CDR3, the DNA is TGTGCCAGCAGCTTGCGGGTTTTCCAGGGGTCCTCTGGAAACACCATATATTTT. The full variable domain, its missing parts supplied by reference TRBV5-6 and TRBJ1-3, is DAGVTQSPTHLIKTRGQQVTLRCSPKSGHDTVSWYQQALGQGPQFIFQYYEEEERQRGNFPDRFSGHQFPNYSSELNVNALLLGDSALYLCASSLRVFQGSSGNTIYFGEGSWLTVV.

The chain has TRBV5-4 and TRBJ1-2; 7 bases match TRBD1. J lost 2 bases, V lost 3 bases, and 7 bases had no gene match. Per germline, CDR1 SGHNT and CDR2 YYREEE (reference sequence). The CDR3 covers 15 residues. The CDR3 nucleotides are TGTGCCAGCAGCTCTCAGACAGGGATAAACTATGGCTACACCTTC. Its translation: CASSSQTGINYGYTF.

This clone occurred once. The V and J genes are TRBV13 and TRBJ2-1; TRBD2 matches at 13 bases. J lost 2 bases, V lost 3 bases, and 10 bases had no gene match. The CDR3 is made up of 19 amino acids. CDR1 and CDR2 from the germline V gene are PRHDT and FYEKMQ (reference sequence). CDR3 DNA sequence: TGTGCCAGCAGCTTTACTAGCGGGAGGGCCTGGCTTACCTACAATGAGCAGTTCTTC. This sequence encodes CASSFTSGRAWLTYNEQFF.

This clone was counted a single time. The chain joins TRBV5-5 to TRBJ2-1; D possibly corresponds to TRBD2 (5 bases). Germline CDR1 reads SGHKS; CDR2 reads YYEKEE (reference sequence). Trimming took off 0 bases at V and 4 bases at J, with 14 bases between the two ends. This CDR3 contains 16 residues. DNA for the CDR3: TGTGCCAGCAGCTTGGCCGGGGTGACGGCGTACAATGAGCAGTTCTTC. This codes for CASSLAGVTAYNEQFF.

This clone was seen a single time. This chain uses TRBV11-2 with TRBJ2-2; tentative D call: TRBD1 (6 bases). The CDR3 extends over 14 amino acids. V lost 4 bases to trimming and J lost 7 bases, with 13 bases between them. CDR1 and CDR2 (germline): SGHAT, FQNNGV. The CDR3 nucleotides are TGTGCCAGCAGCTCCAGGACAGATCGCGGGGAGCTGTTTTTT. Protein: CASSSRTDRGELFF.

The chain couples TRBV9 to TRBJ2-3; the D gene is possibly TRBD2 (5 bases). The CDR3 covers 15 residues. From germline, CDR1 is SGDLS and CDR2 YYNGEE. Trimming left V 4 bases short and J 2 bases short, with 14 bases between. CDR3 in amino acids: CASSPPADPTDTQYF. The CDR3 nucleotides are TGTGCCAGCAGCCCTCCAGCGGATCCCACAGATACGCAGTATTTT.

This chain uses TRBV11-3 with TRBJ2-7; D might be TRBD1 (7 bases). The CDR3 is made up of 17 amino acids. CDR1 and CDR2 from the germline V gene are SGHNT and YENEEA. The V end lost 0 bases, the J end lost 0 bases, and 15 bases lay between the germline ends. The CDR3 DNA reads TGTGCCAGCAGCTTAGATCCGGAGCAGGGGGGCTCCTACGAGCAGTACTTC. It translates to CASSLDPEQGGSYEQYF.

This clone has more than one count but fewer than ten. The CDR3 bases are TGTGCCAGCAGTCCGGGACTAGCGGCTTACAATGAGCAGTTCTTC. Residues: CASSPGLAAYNEQFF. V and J are TRBV6-1 and TRBJ2-1; 11 positions agree with TRBD2. Losses at the gene ends were 5 bases for V and 4 bases for J; bases not matched to a gene: 4. CDR3 length: 15 residues. Germline CDR1 and CDR2: MNHNS and SASEGT.

The CDR3 DNA sequence: TGTGCCAGCTTGTCTAGCGGGGGAATCACAGATACGCAGTATTTT. Encoded protein: CASLSSGGITDTQYF. This rearrangement joins TRBV28 to TRBJ2-3, with 10 bases matching TRBD2. Losses at the gene ends were 8 bases for V and 2 bases for J; bases not matched to a gene: 7. The CDR3 covers 15 residues. Germline-derived CDR1 and CDR2 are MDHEN and SYDVKM.

This chain joins TRBV6-1 and TRBJ2-1; D remains unclear. Germline CDR1 is MNHNS and CDR2 is SASEGT. CDR3 length equals 14 residues. V lost 9 bases, J lost 0 bases, and 12 bases lay in between. In DNA, the CDR3 is TGTGCCAGTAACGAGCCTAGCTCCTACAATGAGCAGTTCTTC. Its translation is CASNEPSSYNEQFF.

This clone has just a few counts. This rearrangement joins TRBV27 to TRBJ2-7, with unresolved D. CDR3 length equals 14 residues. With 4 bases removed from V and 5 bases from J, the gap between germline ends came to 15 bases. The germline CDR1 and CDR2 sequences are MNHEY and SMNVEV (reference sequence). The CDR3 reads CASSWRSPWNEQYF. In DNA form, the CDR3 reads TGTGCCAGCAGTTGGCGGAGCCCGTGGAACGAGCAGTACTTC.